Sequencing of this T cell receptor (beta chain) was carried out in a study of blood T cell repertoires in COVID-19. Unmatched junction bases numbered 2, after V lost 0 bases and J lost 0 bases. Germline V CDR1 and CDR2: SGHVS, FNYEAQ. This CDR3 is built from 17 residues. Produced via immunoSEQ multiplex PCR; TCRdb's table is partial and in-frame only. The repertoire holds 250,000 or so clones, 80% to 90% seen once, with under 5% in the top ten. Sequenced material: peripheral blood. The chain recombines TRBV7-6 with TRBJ2-1, with 10 bases that match TRBD2. This clonotype was obtained from a man in his forties or fifties with acute or convalescent COVID-19. Here the CDR3 reads CASSLAASGSSYNEQFF. The CDR3 DNA reads as TGTGCCAGCAGCTTAGCGGCTAGCGGGAGCTCCTACAATGAGCAGTTCTTC. Full variable domain (missing parts from reference TRBV7-6 and TRBJ2-1): GAGVSQSPRYKVTKRGQDVALRCDPISGHVSLYWYRQALGQGPEFLTYFNYEAQQDKSGLPNDRFSAERPEGSISTLTIQRTEQRDSAMYRCASSLAASGSSYNEQFFGPGTRLTVL.